This TCR beta chain is from a study of shared clonotypes between healthy human individuals. General study results and limits: An expected dependence of interdonor clonotype sharing on sequencing depth was noted.

This table comes from immunoSEQ multiplex PCR, and its TCRdb copy is limited to in-frame clones, with some not included. The sample records almost 750,000 clones, 55% to 75% being singletons. This CDR3 has 12 amino acids. Germline CDR1 WSHSY, CDR2 SAAADI. The V end lost 4 bases, the J end lost 6 bases, and 9 bases lay between the germline ends. Comment on this clone: Its target is unknown.

The source material was memory CD4+ T cells sorted from blood. Subset meaning: CD45RA-negative fraction. The chain uses TRBV10-2 and TRBJ1-2; D remains ambiguous. The source of this sequence is a woman in her 30s in good health. CDR3 residues: CASSGRADGYTF. The CDR3 nucleotides are TGCGCCAGCAGTGGGAGGGCTGATGGCTACACCTTC.